These 10 T cell receptor beta chains share one sample of origin, sequenced in a study of blood T cell repertoires in COVID-19. Using immunoSEQ multiplex PCR, the repertoire was profiled, and TCRdb retains in-frame clones only, with some absent. The table records 380,000 or so clones, 89% of them present only once. The material sequenced was peripheral blood. Every receptor here comes from a man aged 35-49 years with acute or convalescent COVID-19.

The CDR3 protein is CATFSYGYTF. The CDR3 DNA reads as TGTGCCACCTTCTCCTATGGCTACACCTTC. The J gene is TRBJ1-2, the V gene TRBV25-1; no firm D call. Trimming left V 10 bases short and J 4 bases short, with 7 bases between. Germline CDR1 is MGHDK and CDR2 is SYGVNS. This CDR3 contains 10 residues.

The rearrangement links TRBV6-5 to TRBJ1-6; 8 bases agree with TRBD1. The CDR3 runs 14 residues. The trim removed 7 bases at V and 9 bases at J, leaving 8 bases unmatched. CDR1 and CDR2 from the germline V gene are MNHEY and SVGAGI. CDR3 amino acids: CASTLDRESSPLHF. CDR3 sequence (DNA): TGTGCCAGCACCCTGGACAGGGAGAGTTCACCCCTCCACTTT.

To note about this clone: Distinct nucleotide sequences in the sample also encode this CDR3. The chain uses TRBV9 and TRBJ2-5; 9 bases are a match to TRBD2. CDR1 SGDLS and CDR2 YYNGEE come from the germline V gene. The CDR3 is 16 residues long. Trimming cost V 0 bases and J 1 base; bases outside gene matches: 4. This chain's CDR3 is CASSVVGGGGQETQYF. The CDR3 coding sequence is TGTGCCAGCAGCGTAGTGGGCGGGGGGGGCCAAGAGACCCAGTACTTC.

The rearrangement uses TRBV4-2 and TRBJ2-3; the D gene is possibly TRBD2 (6 bases). V was cut by 1 base and J by 4 bases, with 15 bases left in between. This CDR3 spans 16 amino acids. From germline, CDR1 is LGHNA and CDR2 YNFKEQ. The CDR3 DNA sequence: TGTGCCAGCAGCCAAGTCCAGGGAGGTACGGCAGATACGCAGTATTTT. It translates to CASSQVQGGTADTQYF.

Only one count was recorded for this clone. The V gene is TRBV2, the J gene TRBJ1-5, with a possible D match to TRBD1 (5 bases). CDR1 is SNHLY and CDR2 is FYNNEI in the germline V gene. This CDR3 has 15 amino acids. Trimming took off 3 bases at V and 4 bases at J, with 13 bases between the two ends. CDR3 sequence (DNA): TGTGCCAGCAGTGACTTTGGGCAGGGAAATCAGCCCCAGCATTTT. Residues: CASSDFGQGNQPQHF.

This rearrangement joins TRBV28 to TRBJ2-5; 8 positions agree with TRBD2. The CDR3 runs to 19 residues. Germline CDR1 and CDR2: MDHEN and SYDVKM. V shed 1 base and J 5 bases; nucleotides not matched to a gene: 18. The CDR3 is CASSLLQYSGREVLETQYF. CDR3 DNA: TGTGCCAGCAGTTTATTGCAGTATTCGGGGCGGGAGGTTCTCGAGACCCAGTACTTC. Full variable domain (remainder filled in from reference TRBV28 and TRBJ2-5): DVKVTQSSRYLVKRTGEKVFLECVQDMDHENMFWYRQDPGLGLRLIYFSYDVKMKEKGDIPEGYSVSREKKERFSLILESASTNQTSMYLCASSLLQYSGREVLETQYFGPGTRLLVL.

CDR3: CASSSYNGRGLGQPQHF. DNA for the CDR3: TGTGCCAGCAGTTCCTATAACGGGAGGGGGCTGGGTCAGCCCCAGCATTTT. J is TRBJ1-5 and V is TRBV27, with 7 bases aligning to TRBD1. CDR3 length: 17 amino acids. Germline V gives CDR1 MNHEY, CDR2 SMNVEV (reference sequence). Unmatched junction bases numbered 15, after V lost 4 bases and J lost 6 bases.

The genes are TRBV11-3 and TRBJ2-3; 11 nucleotides align to TRBD2. J gave up 3 bases and V 3 bases, and 2 bases lay outside the gene matches. Germline V gives CDR1 SGHNT, CDR2 YENEEA. This CDR3 is 15 amino acids long. CDR3 bases: TGTGCCAGCAGCTTGAGGACTAGCGGGACAGATACGCAGTATTTT. It encodes CASSLRTSGTDTQYF.

This clone has a handful of counts. The J gene is TRBJ1-1, the V gene TRBV6-2 or TRBV6-3; D is ambiguous. Germline V gene sequence: CDR1 MNHEY, CDR2 SVGEGT. This CDR3 has 14 amino acids. Trimming removed 2 bases at V and 1 base at J, with 8 bases between. The CDR3 DNA reads as TGTGCCAGCAGTTACCTACAGTGGAACACTGAAGCTTTCTTT. Its protein product is CASSYLQWNTEAFF.

J is TRBJ2-6 and V is TRBV10-3; TRBD2 is a possible D gene (6 bases). The V end was cut by 8 bases, the J end by 2 bases, with 16 bases between. This CDR3 region has 16 residues. Germline V gene data show CDR1 as ENHRY and CDR2 as SYGVKD. As DNA, the CDR3 is TGTGCCATCCGGGGGTCGGGAGCGGCTGGGGCCAACGTCCTGACTTTC. Its translation is CAIRGSGAAGANVLTF.